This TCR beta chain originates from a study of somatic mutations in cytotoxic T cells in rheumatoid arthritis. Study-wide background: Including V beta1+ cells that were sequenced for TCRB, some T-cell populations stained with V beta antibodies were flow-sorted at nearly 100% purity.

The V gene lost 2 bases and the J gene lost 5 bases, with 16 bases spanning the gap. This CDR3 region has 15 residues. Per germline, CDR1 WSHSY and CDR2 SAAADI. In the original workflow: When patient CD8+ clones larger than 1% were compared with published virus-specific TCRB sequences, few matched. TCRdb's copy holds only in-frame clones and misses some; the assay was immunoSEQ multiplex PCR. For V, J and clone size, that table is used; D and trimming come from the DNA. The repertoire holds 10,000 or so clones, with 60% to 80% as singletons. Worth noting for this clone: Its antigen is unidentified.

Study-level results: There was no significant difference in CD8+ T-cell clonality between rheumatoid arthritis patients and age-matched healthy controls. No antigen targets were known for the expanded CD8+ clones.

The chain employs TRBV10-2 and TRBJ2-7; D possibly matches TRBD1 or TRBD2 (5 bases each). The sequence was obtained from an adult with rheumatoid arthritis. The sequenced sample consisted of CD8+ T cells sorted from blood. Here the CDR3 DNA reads TGCGCCAGCAGTGAGGGCATAACGGGGCTCGACGAGCAGTACTTC. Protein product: CASSEGITGLDEQYF.